This T cell receptor beta chain was obtained from a study of shared clonotypes between healthy human individuals (dated by TCRdb to 2018 to 2021). Regarding the research as a whole: A few men and a couple of women, aged 18 to 49 years, made up the cohort. For each donor, three plates each were used for CD4 naive and CD4 memory, two plates were used for CD8 naive, and one plate was used for CD8 memory. Leukapheresis yielded between about 0.85 and 9.5 billion PBMCs per donor. To increase sequencing depth and limit assay-specific biases, different laboratories used diverse techniques to prepare libraries and sequence TCR repertoires. The study deeply sequenced blood TCR repertoires of five healthy adults to estimate repertoire size and the extent of clonotype sharing between individuals.

A note on this clone: Its antigen is unknown. One base away there is no much larger clone; base qualities are not given.

V loses 5 bases at its end and J loses 4 bases; junction bases beyond the gene matches: 8. Sequences SEHNR (CDR1) and FQNEAQ (CDR2) are obtained from the germline V gene (reference sequence). From the cysteine up to the phenylalanine, the CDR3 has a length of 16 residues. Left in the record is the CDR3 DNA by itself, 48 bases read in frame from the first base. The donors were healthy, HIV-negative adults who had no recently reported acute infections or vaccinations. Every donor was a Caucasian adult living in Nashville, Tennessee, USA. Magnetic negative selection was used to enrich CD4+ T cells, after which naive cells were positively selected on CD45RA and the negative fraction became the memory subset. Blood was obtained by leukapheresis, after which PBMCs were separated by Ficoll-Histopaque density gradient centrifugation and cryopreserved in liquid nitrogen vapor phase. Purity and quantity of every magnetically sorted T cell population were checked by analytical flow cytometry. Each sorted fraction had its genomic DNA isolated and then quantified by UV absorbance on a Nanodrop 2000c.

Study-wide findings and limitations: Clonotypes shared by all four sorted-subset donors showed higher generation probabilities than non-shared clonotypes. Sharing across four donors was observed for roughly 5% of naive CD4, over 3% of naive CD8, 2% to 2.5% of memory CD4, and about 0.38% of memory CD8 clonotypes. Based on pairwise subsampling, the degree of clonotype sharing among donors was expected to be affected by sequencing depth. Sampling was limited to blood, and TCR repertoires in tissue likely differ from TCR repertoires in blood. Incomplete sequencing was indicated by rarefaction of sorted-subset datasets, despite the large sequencing depth. Larger estimated clonotype richness was generally found for naive subsets than for memory subsets. Because the study included a small number of donors, the genetic and exposure-history diversity represented was limited.

Using the deep immunoSEQ assay, TCR CDR3 regions were amplified from genomic DNA by multiplex PCR. Extracted genomic DNA from each cell subset was distributed evenly across all wells of several immunoSEQ 96-well plates, and each plate was treated as a replicate. For sorted subsets, roughly 0.2 ug genomic DNA, equal to 30,000 to 35,000 T cell genomes, was loaded into each replicate PCR. Purified libraries were measured with a Qubit 3.0 fluorometer, size-checked on a Bioanalyzer 2100, and measured again with the KAPA Library Quantification kit. Each immunoSEQ 96-well plate was sequenced on its own single-read 150-cycle Illumina NextSeq 550 flow cell. The study's processing was this. The immunoSEQ output contained only junctional sequences without quality scores, so filtering could not match that applied to full-length reads. Sequences were annotated with PyIR, a Python wrapper for IgBLAST v1.9, and V/J genes and CDR3 were assigned using IMGT germline references. Any read was removed if the V/J assignment was weak (E-value above 1e-6), the CDR3 was missing, or the read contained stop codons, out-of-frame junctions, or ambiguous translated residues. A V3J clonotype was defined by an identical inferred V gene, J gene, and CDR3 amino acid sequence. To compute the percentage overlap between repertoires, the number of shared unique clonotypes was divided by the size of the smaller repertoire. Three approaches were used to assess repertoire richness: RTK rarefaction, the Chao1 estimator, and Recon v2.1 estimates of unobserved clonotypes. For all TCRbeta clonotypes obtained by the gDNA method from a few donors, generation probabilities were computed with OLGA. The immuneACCESS repertoire file appears here via TCRdb, limited to in-frame rearrangements. These files lack a portion of the clones; in checked studies, under half of the deficit traces to unresolved V genes, and the cause of the others is not known. V and J calls and clone size come straight from that table; D and trimming were deduced from the DNA. Present in this sample are 1.4 million or so clones, 98% of which were seen just once. The ten largest clonotypes hold about 0.4% of the sample.

What was sequenced was naive CD4+ T cells sorted from blood. The cell subset or site label here, explained by the study, means: CD45RA+ positively selected. This receptor chain uses TRBV7-9 and TRBJ1-4; 9 middle bases align to TRBD1. The sequence was obtained from a man aged 30 to 39 in good health. The CDR3 is CASSPDRGWGNEKLFF. The base sequence is TGTGCCAGCAGCCCGGACAGGGGTTGGGGTAATGAAAAACTGTTTTTT.